These 25 T cell receptor beta chains were sequenced from one sample in a study of neoadjuvant nivolumab and ipilimumab in lung cancer. Clones were sequenced by immunoSEQ multiplex PCR, and TCRdb holds only the in-frame ones, with some missing. The repertoire holds tens of thousands of clones, with 65% to 85% as singletons. This sample comprised peripheral blood, obtained before neoadjuvant nivolumab, alone or with ipilimumab. The receptors originated from an adult with non-small cell lung cancer.

V is TRBV5-1 and J is TRBJ2-3; the match to TRBD2 covers 7 bases. J was trimmed by 2 bases and V by 7 bases; bases with no gene match: 7. Germline V CDR1 and CDR2: SGHRS, YFSETQ. This CDR3 is built from 14 residues. This CDR3 reads CASCRDYNTDTQYF. For the CDR3, the DNA is TGCGCCAGCTGCAGGGACTACAACACAGATACGCAGTATTTT.

The rearrangement links TRBV14 to TRBJ2-5; maybe TRBD1 (5 bases). The length of the CDR3 is 14 residues. The germline V gene encodes CDR1 SGHDN and CDR2 FVKESK. V gave up 0 bases and J gave up 5 bases, with 10 bases separating them. CDR3 region: CASSQDAGLETQYF. The CDR3 DNA sequence: TGTGCCAGCAGCCAAGATGCAGGGTTGGAGACCCAGTACTTC.

The J gene is TRBJ2-7, the V gene TRBV29-1; D perhaps matches TRBD2 (5 bases). V lost 6 bases and J 3 bases, leaving 12 bases between the germline ends. This CDR3 is 12 amino acids long. In germline, CDR1 is SQVTM, CDR2 ANQGSEA. For the CDR3, the DNA is TGCAGCGTCCTCGGACTGGACTACGAGCAGTACTTC. This encodes CSVLGLDYEQYF.

The rearrangement uses TRBV5-1 and TRBJ1-4; D is uncertain. Trimming took off 3 bases at V and 0 bases at J, with 15 bases between the two ends. From germline, CDR1 is SGHRS and CDR2 YFSETQ. The CDR3 spans 17 residues. CDR3 bases: TGCGCCAGCAGCTCGAAATCGGGTTACGCAACTAATGAAAAACTGTTTTTT. The encoded protein is CASSSKSGYATNEKLFF.

This clone showed up just a few times. The rearrangement uses TRBV15 and TRBJ2-1; 8 nucleotides agree with TRBD2. Germline V CDR1 and CDR2: LNHNV, YYDKDF (reference sequence). The CDR3 sequence is 15 residues long. With V trimmed by 9 bases and J by 3 bases, 10 bases remained unmatched. The CDR3 sequence: CATKGTSGDYNEQFF. The CDR3 nucleotides are TGTGCCACTAAGGGCACTAGCGGCGACTACAATGAGCAGTTCTTC. The complete variable domain, with remaining parts taken from reference TRBV15 and TRBJ2-1, reads DAMVIQNPRYQVTQFGKPVTLSCSQTLNHNVMYWYQQKSSQAPKLLFHYYDKDFNNEADTPDNFQSRRPNTSFCFLDIRSPGLGDTAMYLCATKGTSGDYNEQFFGPGTRLTVL.

The CDR3 spells CANTFPHRGRGYTF. The DNA of the CDR3 is TGTGCCAATACGTTCCCCCACAGGGGCAGAGGCTACACCTTC. The chain has TRBV19 and TRBJ1-2, with TRBD1 identical over 7 bases. The CDR3 runs to 14 residues. Per the germline V gene, CDR1 is LNHDA and CDR2 is SQIVND (reference sequence). The V and J ends lost 10 bases and 8 bases, in that order; junction bases with no gene match: 16.

This chain links TRBV28 with TRBJ2-1, with TRBD2 identical over 10 bases. This CDR3 spans 15 amino acids. From germline, CDR1 is MDHEN and CDR2 SYDVKM. Germline trimming cut 6 bases from V and 3 bases from J; bases unmatched to any gene: 5. The CDR3 loop reads CASSQLAGNYNEQFF. Written as DNA, the CDR3 is TGTGCCAGCAGCCAACTAGCGGGGAACTACAATGAGCAGTTCTTC.

This clone was seen more than once but under ten times. V usage is TRBV5-1 and J usage is TRBJ1-4; the D is unclear. The CDR3 sequence is 12 residues long. V lost 0 bases to trimming and J lost 7 bases, with 4 bases between them. From germline, CDR1 is SGHRS and CDR2 YFSETQ. CDR3 region: CASSLGGEKLFF. CDR3 DNA sequence: TGCGCCAGCAGCTTGGGGGGTGAAAAACTGTTTTTT.

This chain links TRBV9 with TRBJ2-1, with TRBD1 matching over 12 bases. Trimming removed 3 bases from V and 8 bases from J; junction bases left unmatched: 12. The CDR3 consists of 17 residues. Germline values: CDR1 SGDLS, CDR2 YYNGEE. The CDR3 sequence is CASSARPGQGAGDEQFF. CDR3 bases: TGTGCCAGCAGCGCCCGGCCGGGACAGGGGGCAGGGGATGAGCAGTTCTTC.

The rearrangement uses TRBV27 and TRBJ1-5; TRBD1 matches 7 bases. Germline V lookup: CDR1 MNHEY, CDR2 SMNVEV (reference sequence). J gave up 3 bases and V 6 bases, and 5 bases lay outside the gene matches. This CDR3 is 14 amino acids long. CDR3 sequence (DNA): TGTGCCAGCAGCCGGGACAGTATCAATCAGCCCCAGCATTTT. This codes for CASSRDSINQPQHF.

The DNA of the CDR3 is TGTGCCAGCAGCCCCCCCCGGGACTCCCGGGTGGGGAGAAGCCAGTACTTC. Residues: CASSPPRDSRVGRSQYF. This chain uses TRBV5-4 with TRBJ2-5; D perhaps matches TRBD2 (6 bases). Trimming pared 4 bases from V and 10 bases from J, leaving 29 bases between. CDR3 length: 17 residues. Germline-derived CDR1 and CDR2 are SGHNT and YYREEE (reference sequence). The full variable domain, rest sourced from reference TRBV5-4 and TRBJ2-5, is ETGVTQSPTHLIKTRGQQVTLRCSSQSGHNTVSWYQQALGQGPQFIFQYYREEENGRGNFPPRFSGLQFPNYSSELNVNALELDDSALYLCASSPPRDSRVGRSQYFGPGTRLLVL.

The chain joins TRBV5-4 to TRBJ1-2, with D unresolved. The CDR3 length is 13 residues. The V and J ends lost 4 bases and 2 bases respectively, with 9 bases between them. Looked up from germline, CDR1 is SGHNT and CDR2 is YYREEE (reference sequence). CDR3 sequence reads: CASSTITNYGYTF. DNA of the CDR3: TGTGCCAGCAGCACGATCACAAACTATGGCTACACCTTC.

J is TRBJ1-4 and V is TRBV7-2, with D unclear. Germline V lookup: CDR1 SGHTA, CDR2 FQGNSA. The CDR3 length is 15 residues. V was pared by 7 bases and J by 0 bases, with 12 bases between. The CDR3 spells CASTPRAATNEKLFF. The CDR3 DNA reads TGTGCCAGCACCCCCCGTGCTGCAACTAATGAAAAACTGTTTTTT.

This chain joins TRBV10-3 and TRBJ2-5; either TRBD1 or TRBD2 may supply D (5 bases each). Germline CDR1 reads ENHRY; CDR2 reads SYGVKD. CDR3 size: 13 residues. The V end was cut by 0 bases, the J end by 9 bases, with 11 bases between. CDR3 amino acids: CAISESMRGAQYF. The CDR3 DNA is TGTGCCATCAGTGAGTCGATGAGGGGTGCCCAGTACTTC.

This chain links TRBV7-9 with TRBJ1-2; D uncertain. The germline V gene has CDR1 SEHNR and CDR2 FQNEAQ (reference sequence). V was cut by 1 base and J by 4 bases, with 4 bases left in between. The CDR3 has 12 residues. CDR3 sequence reads: CASSLEGYGYTF. CDR3 sequence (DNA): TGTGCCAGCAGCTTAGAGGGCTATGGCTACACCTTC.

J is TRBJ1-4 and V is TRBV15; perhaps TRBD1 as D (5 bases). The CDR3 sequence is 16 residues long. The V and J ends lost 0 bases and 8 bases respectively, with 16 bases between them. Germline assignment: CDR1 LNHNV and CDR2 YYDKDF (reference sequence). CDR3 sequence reads: CATSRDGGGTFEKLFF. The DNA of the CDR3 is TGTGCCACCAGCAGAGATGGGGGGGGTACCTTCGAAAAACTGTTTTTT. Looking up the rest from reference TRBV15 and TRBJ1-4 gives the full variable domain: DAMVIQNPRYQVTQFGKPVTLSCSQTLNHNVMYWYQQKSSQAPKLLFHYYDKDFNNEADTPDNFQSRRPNTSFCFLDIRSPGLGDTAMYLCATSRDGGGTFEKLFFGSGTQLSVL.

J is TRBJ1-1 and V is TRBV6-6; D gene ambiguous. The V end lost 8 bases, the J end lost 5 bases, and 15 bases lay between the germline ends. Per germline, CDR1 MNHNY and CDR2 SVGAGI (reference sequence). The CDR3 totals 13 residues. Here the CDR3 DNA reads TGTGCCAGCCGATCCACCTTTCGAACTGAAGCTTTCTTT. Its translation: CASRSTFRTEAFF.

This clone occurred once. This chain connects TRBV13 to TRBJ1-3; D gene ambiguous. This CDR3 is built from 18 residues. Germline assignment: CDR1 PRHDT and CDR2 FYEKMQ (reference sequence). Trimming stripped 4 bases from V and 0 bases from J, with 19 bases between. For the CDR3, the DNA is TGTGCCAGCAGCTCCGGCGCCCCGGACGGCTACTCTGGAAACACCATATATTTT. Protein: CASSSGAPDGYSGNTIYF. Full variable domain (outside the CDR3, taken from reference TRBV13 and TRBJ1-3): AAGVIQSPRHLIKEKRETATLKCYPIPRHDTVYWYQQGPGQDPQFLISFYEKMQSDKGSIPDRFSAQQFSDYHSELNMSSLELGDSALYFCASSSGAPDGYSGNTIYFGEGSWLTVV.

V usage is TRBV5-1 and J usage is TRBJ2-5; 7 positions match TRBD2. The V segment lost 4 bases and the J segment 3 bases; nucleotides outside the gene matches: 6. The CDR3 runs to 14 residues. Germline-derived CDR1 and CDR2 are SGHRS and YFSETQ. In DNA form, the CDR3 reads TGCGCCAGCAGCGGGGAAGCGGGGAAAGAGACCCAGTACTTC. Its protein is CASSGEAGKETQYF.

This rearrangement joins TRBV6-1 to TRBJ2-7, with unresolved D. CDR1 is MNHNS, CDR2 SASEGT, per germline. The CDR3 has 15 amino acids. Trimming removed 4 bases at V and 5 bases at J, with 18 bases between. CDR3 in amino acids: CASSVRPPGLDEQYF. In nucleotides, the CDR3 is TGTGCCAGCAGTGTCCGGCCCCCTGGCCTCGACGAGCAGTACTTC.

The gene calls are TRBV6-1 and TRBJ1-2, with D hard to call. The V and J ends lost 8 bases and 9 bases respectively, with 22 bases between them. Germline lookup yields CDR1 MNHNS and CDR2 SASEGT. The CDR3 sequence is 14 residues long. The CDR3 spells CASYPPGQGPSYTF. The CDR3 DNA reads as TGTGCCAGCTATCCTCCTGGGCAAGGACCGAGCTACACCTTC.

The rearrangement uses TRBV7-9 and TRBJ1-1; TRBD1 might be the D (5 bases). The V end was cut by 5 bases, the J end by 7 bases, with 11 bases between. The CDR3 extends over 12 amino acids. CDR1 is SEHNR, CDR2 FQNEAQ, per germline (reference sequence). CDR3 amino acids: CASSPRQIEAFF. CDR3 in DNA: TGTGCCAGCAGCCCCCGACAGATTGAAGCTTTCTTT.

The chain uses TRBV4-3 and TRBJ2-7; maybe TRBD1 (5 bases). The CDR3 contains 13 residues. Trimming removed 0 bases at V and 6 bases at J, with 9 bases between. From germline, CDR1 is LGHNA and CDR2 YSLEER. The CDR3, as DNA: TGCGCCAGCAGCCAAGATACCCAGGGCGAGCAGTACTTC. Translating it yields CASSQDTQGEQYF.

This clone was seen just once. The rearrangement uses TRBV4-2 and TRBJ1-2, with TRBD1 as a possible D gene (6 bases). CDR3 length: 15 residues. Germline CDR1 is LGHNA and CDR2 is YNFKEQ. The ends were cut back, 2 bases at V and 3 bases at J, with 13 bases in the middle. CDR3 sequence reads: CASSQQAGAYYGYTF. The DNA of the CDR3 is TGTGCCAGCAGCCAACAAGCGGGGGCGTACTATGGCTACACCTTC.

The chain carries TRBV2 and TRBJ2-1; D is perhaps TRBD2 (7 bases). Between the trimmed V and J ends, which lost 5 bases and 11 bases, there was a span of 10 bases. CDR1 and CDR2 from the germline V gene are SNHLY and FYNNEI. This CDR3 is built from 11 residues. CDR3 sequence: CASSSGGQQFF. CDR3 coding DNA: TGTGCCAGCAGTTCCGGGGGGCAGCAGTTCTTC.